This T cell receptor beta chain was captured by sequencing in a study of T cell responses to AZD1222 COVID-19 vaccine. Whole-study context: Second doses were pooled across both intervals (about 4 or about 12 weeks).

Losses at the gene ends were 6 bases for V and 4 bases for J; bases not matched to a gene: 4. The CDR3 has 13 residues. CDR1 is MGHDK and CDR2 is SYGVNS in the germline V gene. General study results and limits: Targeting of unmutated variant regions was reportedly seen in nearly half of spike-specific TCRs. The span of vaccine-associated CD4 TCRs extended across spike, with dominance at 160-218 and 743-854.

With respect to this clone: As yet, its antigen is unknown.

TCRdb keeps only in-frame clones here, not all; method: immunoSEQ multiplex PCR. The repertoire consists of about 85,000 clones, with 86% occurring once and the leading ten covering roughly 7.6%. This TCR was recovered from an adult in good health. J is TRBJ1-1 and V is TRBV25-1; 8 bases map to TRBD1. The sequenced sample was peripheral blood, obtained on day 0 of AZD1222 vaccination. The CDR3 nucleotides are TGTGCCAGCAGATCGGACAGGGTCACTGAAGCTTTCTTT. It encodes CASRSDRVTEAFF.